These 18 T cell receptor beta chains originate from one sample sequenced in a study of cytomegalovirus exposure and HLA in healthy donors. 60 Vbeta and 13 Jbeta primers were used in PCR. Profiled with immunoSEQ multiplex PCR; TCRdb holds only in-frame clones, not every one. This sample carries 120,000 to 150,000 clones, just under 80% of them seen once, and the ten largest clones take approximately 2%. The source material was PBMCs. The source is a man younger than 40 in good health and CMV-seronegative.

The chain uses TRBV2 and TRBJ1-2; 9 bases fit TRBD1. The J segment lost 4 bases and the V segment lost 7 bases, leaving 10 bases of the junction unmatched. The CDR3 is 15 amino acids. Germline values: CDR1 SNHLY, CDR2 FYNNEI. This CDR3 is CASIPSVTGGYGYTF. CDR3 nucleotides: TGTGCCAGCATCCCCTCGGTGACAGGGGGCTATGGCTACACCTTC.

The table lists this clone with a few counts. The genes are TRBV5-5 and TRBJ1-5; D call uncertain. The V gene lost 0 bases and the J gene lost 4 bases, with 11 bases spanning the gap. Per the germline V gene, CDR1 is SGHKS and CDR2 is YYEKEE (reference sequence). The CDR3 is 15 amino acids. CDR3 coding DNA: TGTGCCAGCAGCTTGGCTGGGCAGATTAATCAGCCCCAGCATTTT. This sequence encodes CASSLAGQINQPQHF.

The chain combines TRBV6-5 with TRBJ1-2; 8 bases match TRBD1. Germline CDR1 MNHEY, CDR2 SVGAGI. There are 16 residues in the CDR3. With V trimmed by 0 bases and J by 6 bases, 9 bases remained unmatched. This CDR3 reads CASSYSERTGKNGYTF. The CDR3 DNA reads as TGTGCCAGCAGTTACTCCGAACGGACAGGGAAAAATGGCTACACCTTC.

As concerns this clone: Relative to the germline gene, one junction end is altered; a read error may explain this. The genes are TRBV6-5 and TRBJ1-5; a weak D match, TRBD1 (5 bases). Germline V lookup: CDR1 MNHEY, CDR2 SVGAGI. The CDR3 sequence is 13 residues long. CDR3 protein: CASRSQVGQPQNF. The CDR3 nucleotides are TGTGCCAGCAGATCCCAGGTGGGGCAGCCCCAGAATTTT.

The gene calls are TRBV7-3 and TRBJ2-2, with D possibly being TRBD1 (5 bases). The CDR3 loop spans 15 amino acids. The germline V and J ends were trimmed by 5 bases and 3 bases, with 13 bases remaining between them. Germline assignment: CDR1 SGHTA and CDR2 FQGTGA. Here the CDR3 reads CASSPQGPYTGELFF. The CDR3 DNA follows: TGTGCCAGCAGCCCCCAGGGCCCCTACACCGGGGAGCTGTTTTTT.

CDR3 loop: CASSVGTGGGWDEKLFF. CDR3 DNA sequence: TGTGCCAGCAGCGTTGGGACAGGGGGCGGGTGGGATGAAAAACTGTTTTTT. This rearrangement joins TRBV9 to TRBJ1-4; 12 bases map to TRBD1. The CDR3 is made up of 17 amino acids. After removal of 2 bases from V and 6 bases from J, the junction contained 8 bases not matched to a gene. Germline V gives CDR1 SGDLS, CDR2 YYNGEE.

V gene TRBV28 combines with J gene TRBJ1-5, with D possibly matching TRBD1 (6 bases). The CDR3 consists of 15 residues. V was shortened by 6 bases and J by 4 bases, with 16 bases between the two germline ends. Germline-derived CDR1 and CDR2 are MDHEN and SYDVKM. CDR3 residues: CASSTTDSLNQPQHF. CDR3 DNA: TGTGCCAGCAGCACCACGGACAGTCTAAATCAGCCCCAGCATTTT.

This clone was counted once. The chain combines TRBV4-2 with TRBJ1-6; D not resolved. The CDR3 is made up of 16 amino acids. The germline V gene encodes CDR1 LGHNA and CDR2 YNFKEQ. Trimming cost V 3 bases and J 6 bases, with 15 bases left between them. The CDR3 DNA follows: TGTGCCAGCAGCCAGCGGTCGGTAGCGGTTAATTCACCCCTCCACTTT. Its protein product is CASSQRSVAVNSPLHF.

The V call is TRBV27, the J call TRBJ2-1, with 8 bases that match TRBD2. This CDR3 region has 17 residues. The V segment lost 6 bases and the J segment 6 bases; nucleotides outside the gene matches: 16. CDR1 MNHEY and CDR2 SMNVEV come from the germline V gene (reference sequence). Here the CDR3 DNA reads TGTGCCAGCAGCGGGAGTAGCGGGACCCTCTTTGGCAATGAGCAGTTCTTC. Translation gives CASSGSSGTLFGNEQFF.

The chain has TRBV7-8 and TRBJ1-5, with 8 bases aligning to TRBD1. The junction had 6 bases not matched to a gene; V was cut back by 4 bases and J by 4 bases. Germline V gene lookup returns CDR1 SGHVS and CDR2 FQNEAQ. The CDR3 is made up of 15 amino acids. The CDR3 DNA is TGTGCCAGCAGCTCAGGGACAGGCAGAAATCAGCCCCAGCATTTT. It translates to CASSSGTGRNQPQHF.

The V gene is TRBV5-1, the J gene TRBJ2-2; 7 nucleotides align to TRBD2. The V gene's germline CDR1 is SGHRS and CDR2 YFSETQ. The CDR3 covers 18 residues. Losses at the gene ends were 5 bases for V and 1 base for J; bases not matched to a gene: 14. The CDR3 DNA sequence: TGCGCCAGCAGAACCCCCTCGGCGGGAGTAGGGAACACCGGGGAGCTGTTTTTT. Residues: CASRTPSAGVGNTGELFF. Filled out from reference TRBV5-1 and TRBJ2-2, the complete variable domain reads KAGVTQTPRYLIKTRGQQVTLSCSPISGHRSVSWYQQTPGQGLQFLFEYFSETQRNKGNFPGRFSGRQFSNSRSEMNVSTLELGDSALYLCASRTPSAGVGNTGELFFGEGSRLTVL.

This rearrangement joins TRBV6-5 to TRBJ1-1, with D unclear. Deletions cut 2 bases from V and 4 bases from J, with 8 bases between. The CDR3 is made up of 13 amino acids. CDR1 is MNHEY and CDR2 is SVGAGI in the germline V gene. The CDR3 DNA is TGTGCCAGCAGTTACCTCGGTCTCACTGAAGCTTTCTTT. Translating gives CASSYLGLTEAFF.

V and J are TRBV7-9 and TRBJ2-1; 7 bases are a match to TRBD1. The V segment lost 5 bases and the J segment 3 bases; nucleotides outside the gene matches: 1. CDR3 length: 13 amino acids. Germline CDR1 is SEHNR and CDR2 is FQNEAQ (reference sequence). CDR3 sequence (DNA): TGTGCCAGCAGCCGACAGGGCTACAATGAGCAGTTCTTC. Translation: CASSRQGYNEQFF.

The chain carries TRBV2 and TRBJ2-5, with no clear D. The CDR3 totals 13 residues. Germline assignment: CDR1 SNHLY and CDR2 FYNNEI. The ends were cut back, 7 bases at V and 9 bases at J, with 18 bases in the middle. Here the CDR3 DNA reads TGTGCCAGCACGCTCTTCCTCGAGGTGGCCCAGTACTTC. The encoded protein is CASTLFLEVAQYF. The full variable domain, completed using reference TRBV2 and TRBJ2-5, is EPEVTQTPSHQVTQMGQEVILRCVPISNHLYFYWYRQILGQKVEFLVSFYNNEISEKSEIFDDQFSVERPDGSNFTLKIRSTKLEDSAMYFCASTLFLEVAQYFGPGTRLLVL.

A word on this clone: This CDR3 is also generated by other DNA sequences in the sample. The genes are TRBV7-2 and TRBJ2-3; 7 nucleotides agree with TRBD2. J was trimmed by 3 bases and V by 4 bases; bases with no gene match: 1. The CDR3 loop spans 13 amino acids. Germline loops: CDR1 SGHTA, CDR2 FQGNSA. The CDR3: CASSWGGTDTQYF. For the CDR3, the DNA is TGTGCCAGCAGCTGGGGGGGTACAGATACGCAGTATTTT.

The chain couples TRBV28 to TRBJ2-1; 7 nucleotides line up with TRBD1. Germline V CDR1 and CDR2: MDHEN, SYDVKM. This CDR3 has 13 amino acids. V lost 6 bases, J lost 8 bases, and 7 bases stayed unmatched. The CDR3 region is CASSQQGNDEQFF. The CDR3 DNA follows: TGTGCCAGCAGCCAACAGGGGAACGATGAGCAGTTCTTC.

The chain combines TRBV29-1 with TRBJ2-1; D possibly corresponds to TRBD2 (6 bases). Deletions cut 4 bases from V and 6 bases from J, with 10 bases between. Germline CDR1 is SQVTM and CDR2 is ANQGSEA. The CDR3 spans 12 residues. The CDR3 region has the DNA TGCAGCGTTGGACGGACTACCAATGAGCAGTTCTTC. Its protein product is CSVGRTTNEQFF.

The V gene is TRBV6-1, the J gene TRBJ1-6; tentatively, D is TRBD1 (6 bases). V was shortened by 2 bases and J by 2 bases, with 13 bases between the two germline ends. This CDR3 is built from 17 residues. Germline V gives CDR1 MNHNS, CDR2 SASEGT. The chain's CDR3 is CASSESPRQAYNSPLHF. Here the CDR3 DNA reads TGTGCCAGCAGTGAATCCCCGCGACAGGCCTATAATTCACCCCTCCACTTT.